This T cell receptor beta chain was profiled in a study of shared clonotypes between healthy human individuals. About the study: Each donor's CD8 memory used one plate, CD8 naive two, each CD4 subset three.

Measured with immunoSEQ multiplex PCR; TCRdb has only the in-frame clones, and not every one. Of around 2.1 million clones listed, approximately 94% were seen once; the top ten hold 0.1% to 0.15%. The CDR3 has 14 amino acids. V gave up 4 bases and J gave up 2 bases, with 8 bases separating them. CDR1 is SNHLY, CDR2 FYNNEI, per germline. The V gene is TRBV2, the J gene TRBJ2-2; D gene unclear. Specimen: naive CD4+ T cells sorted from blood. The subset is: CD45RA+ positively selected. The receptor was isolated from a man aged 18 to 30 in good health. The chain's CDR3 is CASSGGGNTGELFF. CDR3 DNA sequence: TGTGCCAGCAGTGGAGGTGGTAACACCGGGGAGCTGTTTTTT.